This T cell receptor beta chain comes out of a study of shared clonotypes between healthy human individuals. As to this clone: Its antigen remains unknown.

Broader study findings: Few donors restricted represented genetic and exposure-history diversity.

The CDR3 extends over 19 amino acids. The ends lost 3 bases at V and 0 bases at J; junction bases unmatched: 15. Per the germline V gene, CDR1 is SEHNR and CDR2 is FQNEAQ (reference sequence). Some clones are missing from TCRdb's copy, which holds only in-frame ones; the method was immunoSEQ multiplex PCR. The sample consists of 1.4 million to 1.5 million clones, over 95% of them appearing once. The chain employs TRBV7-9 and TRBJ2-3; 7 positions match TRBD2. Input material: naive CD4+ T cells sorted from blood. The sample's subset: CD45RA+ positively selected. The sequence was collected from a young man in good health. CDR3 loop: CASSFGLPGLAESTDTQYF. CDR3 sequence (DNA): TGTGCCAGCAGCTTCGGATTGCCTGGGCTAGCGGAAAGCACAGATACGCAGTATTTT.